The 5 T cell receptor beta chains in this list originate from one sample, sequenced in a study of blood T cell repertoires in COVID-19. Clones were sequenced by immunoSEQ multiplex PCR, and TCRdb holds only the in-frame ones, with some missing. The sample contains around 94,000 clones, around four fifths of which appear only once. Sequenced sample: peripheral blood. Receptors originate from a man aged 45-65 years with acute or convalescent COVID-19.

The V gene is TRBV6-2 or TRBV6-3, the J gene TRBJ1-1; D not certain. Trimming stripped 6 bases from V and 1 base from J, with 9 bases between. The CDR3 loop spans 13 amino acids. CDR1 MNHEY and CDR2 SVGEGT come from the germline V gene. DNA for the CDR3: TGTGCCAGCAGCCTCCCCCAGAACACTGAAGCTTTCTTT. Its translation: CASSLPQNTEAFF.

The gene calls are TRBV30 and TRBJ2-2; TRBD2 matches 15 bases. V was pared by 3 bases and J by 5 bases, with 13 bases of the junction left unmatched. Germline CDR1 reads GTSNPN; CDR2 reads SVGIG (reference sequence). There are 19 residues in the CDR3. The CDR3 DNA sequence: TGTGCCTGGAGCCATCGCCCGGGACTAGCGGGAGGTCGGACCGGGGAGCTGTTTTTT. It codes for CAWSHRPGLAGGRTGELFF.

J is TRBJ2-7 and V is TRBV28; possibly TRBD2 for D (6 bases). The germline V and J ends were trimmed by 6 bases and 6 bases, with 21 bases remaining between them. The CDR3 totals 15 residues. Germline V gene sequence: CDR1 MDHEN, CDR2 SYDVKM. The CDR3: CASRNPGTVRTEQYF. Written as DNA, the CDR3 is TGTGCCAGCAGAAACCCCGGGACTGTGAGAACCGAGCAGTACTTC. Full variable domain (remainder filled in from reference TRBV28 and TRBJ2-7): DVKVTQSSRYLVKRTGEKVFLECVQDMDHENMFWYRQDPGLGLRLIYFSYDVKMKEKGDIPEGYSVSREKKERFSLILESASTNQTSMYLCASRNPGTVRTEQYFGPGTRLTVT.

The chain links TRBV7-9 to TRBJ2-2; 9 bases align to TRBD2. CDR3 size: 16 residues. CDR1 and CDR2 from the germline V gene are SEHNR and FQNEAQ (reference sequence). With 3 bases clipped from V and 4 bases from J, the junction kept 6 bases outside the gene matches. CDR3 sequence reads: CASSFTSGLGTGELFF. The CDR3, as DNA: TGTGCCAGCAGCTTTACTAGCGGGCTAGGCACCGGGGAGCTGTTTTTT.

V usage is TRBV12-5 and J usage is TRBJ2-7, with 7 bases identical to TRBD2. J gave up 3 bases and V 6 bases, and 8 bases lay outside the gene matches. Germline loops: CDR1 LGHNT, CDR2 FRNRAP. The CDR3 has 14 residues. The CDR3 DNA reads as TGTGCTAGTGGGTCGAACGGGGGGATCTACGAGCAGTACTTC. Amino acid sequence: CASGSNGGIYEQYF.